This paragraph reports one TCR beta chain. This clone has just one count. What antigen it recognizes has not been identified. No much larger clonotype is one base removed from it; base qualities were not supplied. The sample belongs to a study of blood T cell repertoires in COVID-19 (dated by TCRdb to between 2020 and 2021). At the level of the whole study: The collaborator samples originated in the United States, Italy and Spain and spanned the acute and convalescent phases of COVID-19. The material from the prospective study consisted of cDNA or gDNA derived from T cells, B-cell-depleted T cells, or PBMCs. The samples were drawn from two sources: the first 160 participants of the ongoing ImmuneRACE study, and over 950 subjects contributed by 6 global collaborators. Deeply sampled blood TCRbeta repertoires from subjects exposed to, actively infected with, or recovered from COVID-19 were included in the dataset. The repertoires were released in a freely available public database meant as a resource for research on the immune response to SARS-CoV-2. Where available, HLA class I and class II types were taken from metadata supplied by the sample provider and were not determined by assay-based typing. A de-identified subject ID, COVID-19 status, age in years and sex were almost always included in the sample metadata. Beyond this particular receptor, the publication reports: Clinical and demographic metadata were provided uncurated, with the amount varying by source and participant.

Collaborating institutions collected whole blood in K2EDTA tubes following their own protocols. For TCRbeta analysis, collaborator samples were shipped as frozen whole blood, as isolated PBMCs, or as DNA extracted from either sample type. The immunoSEQ Assay, a bias-controlled multiplex PCR, was used to amplify TCRbeta CDR3 regions from genomic DNA. As for how the authors treated the data: The number of nucleated cells in each sample was estimated from the amplification of reference gene primers within the assay. To quantify the absolute abundance of each unique TCRbeta CDR3 rearrangement, sequence reads were collapsed and filtered. For each sample, productive Simpson clonality was calculated as the square root of Simpson's diversity index across productive rearrangements. The source is immuneACCESS, and TCRdb retained only in-frame sequences with V and J called. Part of the clones is not carried over; for the studies checked, unresolved V genes explain less than half of this, and the remainder is unexplained. The V and J calls and the clone size are those of that table, but D and trimming were determined from the DNA. Here the sample has 190,000 or so clones; roughly 73% occur a single time. Together, the top ten hold approximately 3% of the sample.

Deletion took 6 bases off V and 4 bases off J, with a span of 12 bases between the germline ends. The germline V gene supplies CDR1 SNHLY and CDR2 FYNNEI. Spanning cysteine to phenylalanine, the CDR3 consists of 13 amino acids. Only the CDR3 portion is preserved as DNA: 39 bases, with reading frame beginning at the first base. The sequencing input was peripheral blood. This clonotype originated in an elderly woman with active or convalescent COVID-19. The chain is encoded by TRBV2 joined to TRBJ2-5; the D segment cannot be called with confidence. The DNA reads as follows: TGTGCCAGCAGCCCCACGGTTCGAGAGACCCAGTACTTC. Its amino acids are CASSPTVRETQYF. This CDR3, with the reference TRBV2 and TRBJ2-5 proteins standing in past its ends, gives the full variable domain EPEVTQTPSHQVTQMGQEVILRCVPISNHLYFYWYRQILGQKVEFLVSFYNNEISEKSEIFDDQFSVERPDGSNFTLKIRSTKLEDSAMYFCASSPTVRETQYFGPGTRLLVL.